Each of the 27 T cell receptor beta chains below was sequenced from the same sample in a study of siplizumab effects on memory and regulatory T cells. Generated by immunoSEQ multiplex PCR, the TCRdb table keeps only in-frame clones and is missing some. The sample lists some 100,000 clones; just over 90% were seen once. The specimen was Tregs sorted from blood. Source of these receptors: a human donor in good health.

This clone has just one count. The rearrangement links TRBV7-8 to TRBJ1-2; TRBD1 matches 9 bases. J lost 8 bases, V lost 1 base, and 5 bases had no gene match. The CDR3 contains 14 residues. The germline V gene has CDR1 SGHVS and CDR2 FQNEAQ. The CDR3 is CASSLVTGGRGYTF. The CDR3 coding sequence is TGTGCCAGCAGCTTAGTAACAGGGGGCCGAGGCTACACCTTC. The full variable domain, its missing parts supplied by reference TRBV7-8 and TRBJ1-2, is GAGVSQSPRYKVAKRGQDVALRCDPISGHVSLFWYQQALGQGPEFLTYFQNEAQLDKSGLPSDRFFAERPEGSVSTLKIQRTQQEDSAVYLCASSLVTGGRGYTFGSGTRLTVV.

This chain links TRBV19 with TRBJ2-2; unclear D gene. Germline values: CDR1 LNHDA, CDR2 SQIVND (reference sequence). The CDR3 loop spans 14 amino acids. The V end lost 7 bases, the J end lost 1 base, and 10 bases lay between the germline ends. CDR3 DNA: TGTGCCAGTATTCTGACTGTGAACACCGGGGAGCTGTTTTTT. Its protein product is CASILTVNTGELFF.

V usage is TRBV19 and J usage is TRBJ2-5; 8 nucleotides match TRBD2. V lost 1 base to trimming and J lost 4 bases; unmatched junction nucleotides: 5. The CDR3 extends over 15 amino acids. From germline, CDR1 is LNHDA and CDR2 SQIVND (reference sequence). In nucleotides, the CDR3 is TGTGCCAGTAGTATAGTTACTAGCGGTGGAGAGACCCAGTACTTC. This sequence encodes CASSIVTSGGETQYF.

This clone appeared once. The chain uses TRBV2 and TRBJ2-1, with 8 bases fitting TRBD2. V gave up 6 bases and J gave up 9 bases; unmatched junction bases: 4. The germline gives CDR1 SNHLY, CDR2 FYNNEI. The CDR3 sequence is 12 residues long. The CDR3 DNA sequence: TGTGCCAGCAGGGGGCTAGCGGGTGAGCAGTTCTTC. Translation: CASRGLAGEQFF.

This clone was observed a few times. The chain links TRBV4-1 to TRBJ1-2; TRBD1 matches at 9 bases. This CDR3 has 15 amino acids. Germline CDR1 reads MGHRA; CDR2 reads YSYEKL. V lost 4 bases to trimming and J lost 6 bases; unmatched junction nucleotides: 9. The CDR3 protein is CASSPREGQGHGYTF. The CDR3 DNA is TGCGCCAGCAGCCCCAGGGAGGGACAGGGCCATGGCTACACCTTC.

The V and J genes are TRBV18 and TRBJ1-1, with 7 bases aligning to TRBD1. The J segment lost 7 bases and the V segment lost 4 bases, leaving 9 bases of the junction unmatched. The germline CDR1 and CDR2 sequences are KGHSH and LQKENI. This CDR3 comprises 14 residues. The CDR3 is CASSLPTGRIEAFF. CDR3 nucleotides: TGTGCCAGCTCACTACCGACAGGGAGGATTGAAGCTTTCTTT.

V is TRBV5-1 and J is TRBJ2-3, with TRBD2 identical over 8 bases. The germline V gene encodes CDR1 SGHRS and CDR2 YFSETQ. V lost 1 base, J lost 4 bases, and 5 bases stayed unmatched. The CDR3 consists of 15 residues. The CDR3 region has the DNA TGCGCCAGCAGCTTGTTAGCGGGAATGTCAGATACGCAGTATTTT. This codes for CASSLLAGMSDTQYF.

The chain employs TRBV19 and TRBJ2-1, with D possibly TRBD2 on 6 matching bases. The CDR3 sequence is 17 residues long. Trimming pared 3 bases from V and 7 bases from J, leaving 22 bases between. CDR1 is LNHDA, CDR2 SQIVND, per germline (reference sequence). CDR3 amino acids: CASSIVVIGSLYNEQFF. CDR3 bases: TGTGCCAGTAGTATTGTGGTTATCGGGAGTTTGTATAATGAGCAGTTCTTC.

V is TRBV6-5 and J is TRBJ2-7; a possible D gene is TRBD2 (5 bases). Trimming took off 6 bases at V and 2 bases at J, with 17 bases between the two ends. The CDR3 runs 15 residues. CDR1 and CDR2 from the germline V gene are MNHEY and SVGAGI. CDR3 nucleotides: TGTGCCAGCAGCCAAGCCCCCGGAGGCCCCTACGAGCAGTACTTC. Protein: CASSQAPGGPYEQYF.

CDR3 region: CASSPVWGGSGGTDTQYF. CDR3 DNA: TGTGCCAGCAGTCCGGTATGGGGCGGGAGCGGGGGCACAGATACGCAGTATTTT. The genes are TRBV28 and TRBJ2-3; TRBD2 matches 7 bases. J was trimmed by 1 base and V by 5 bases; bases with no gene match: 15. CDR3 length: 18 residues. Looked up from germline, CDR1 is MDHEN and CDR2 is SYDVKM.

The chain employs TRBV7-3 and TRBJ2-2, with D possibly matching TRBD2 (6 bases). The V end lost 0 bases, the J end lost 6 bases, and 14 bases lay between the germline ends. CDR3 length: 16 residues. The germline V gene encodes CDR1 SGHTA and CDR2 FQGTGA. The CDR3 here is CASSLTATSRAGELFF. The CDR3 DNA reads as TGTGCCAGCAGCTTAACGGCCACTAGCCGAGCCGGGGAGCTGTTTTTT.

This clone was picked up one time. The genes are TRBV2 and TRBJ1-2; D is uncertain. This CDR3 comprises 15 residues. V was trimmed by 6 bases and J by 6 bases, leaving 20 bases between them. Germline CDR1 reads SNHLY; CDR2 reads FYNNEI. The CDR3 bases are TGTGCCAGCAGCTATCTTTTCGCAATGGGGAATGGCTACACCTTC. Amino acids: CASSYLFAMGNGYTF.

The chain links TRBV6-5 to TRBJ2-6; D uncertain. Trimming took off 7 bases at V and 0 bases at J, with 10 bases between the two ends. Germline V gives CDR1 MNHEY, CDR2 SVGAGI. The CDR3 has 15 amino acids. The CDR3 protein is CASTLSDSGANVLTF. CDR3 DNA: TGTGCCAGCACCCTGAGTGACTCTGGGGCCAACGTCCTGACTTTC.

The V gene is TRBV5-4, the J gene TRBJ2-5, with no clear D. The CDR3 covers 11 residues. Looked up from germline, CDR1 is SGHNT and CDR2 is YYREEE (reference sequence). V lost 5 bases and J 0 bases, leaving 2 bases between the germline ends. In DNA, the CDR3 is TGTGCCAGCAGGTACCAAGAGACCCAGTACTTC. Its translation is CASRYQETQYF. Based on the CDR3 plus reference TRBV5-4 and TRBJ2-5, the full variable domain is ETGVTQSPTHLIKTRGQQVTLRCSSQSGHNTVSWYQQALGQGPQFIFQYYREEENGRGNFPPRFSGLQFPNYSSELNVNALELDDSALYLCASRYQETQYFGPGTRLLVL.

This chain uses TRBV6-5 with TRBJ1-4; 7 bases are shared with TRBD1. The V gene's germline CDR1 is MNHEY and CDR2 SVGAGI. V lost 6 bases and J lost 6; bases outside the gene matches: 7. The CDR3 runs 14 residues. In DNA form, the CDR3 reads TGTGCCAGCAGGAGGGACAGACGAGATGAAAAACTGTTTTTT. Translation: CASRRDRRDEKLFF.

In its sample, this clone is medium-sized. This sequence joins TRBV11-2 and TRBJ2-2; 12 positions agree with TRBD1. The CDR3 covers 15 residues. Per germline, CDR1 SGHAT and CDR2 FQNNGV. Trimming cost V 5 bases and J 5 bases; bases outside gene matches: 3. The CDR3 protein is CASSKGQGATGELFF. Written as DNA, the CDR3 is TGTGCCAGCAGCAAGGGACAGGGGGCGACCGGGGAGCTGTTTTTT.

This chain uses TRBV19 with TRBJ1-2, with TRBD1 identical over 7 bases. CDR3 length: 15 residues. Losses at the gene ends were 3 bases for V and 8 bases for J; bases not matched to a gene: 12. The germline V gene encodes CDR1 LNHDA and CDR2 SQIVND (reference sequence). The CDR3 is CASSIRTGLVEGYTF. CDR3 nucleotides: TGTGCCAGTAGTATCCGGACAGGCCTAGTGGAGGGCTACACCTTC. Full variable domain (rest looked up from reference TRBV19 and TRBJ1-2): DGGITQSPKYLFRKEGQNVTLSCEQNLNHDAMYWYRQDPGQGLRLIYYSQIVNDFQKGDIAEGYSVSREKKESFPLTVTSAQKNPTAFYLCASSIRTGLVEGYTFGSGTRLTVV.

The DNA for the CDR3 is TGTGCCAGTAGGCCTTGGACAGGCGACACCATATATTTT. Its translation: CASRPWTGDTIYF. This rearrangement joins TRBV19 to TRBJ1-3; 7 bases fit TRBD1. Unmatched junction bases numbered 7, after V lost 6 bases and J lost 8 bases. CDR3 length: 13 amino acids. Germline CDR1 and CDR2: LNHDA and SQIVND (reference sequence). Filled out from reference TRBV19 and TRBJ1-3, the complete variable domain reads DGGITQSPKYLFRKEGQNVTLSCEQNLNHDAMYWYRQDPGQGLRLIYYSQIVNDFQKGDIAEGYSVSREKKESFPLTVTSAQKNPTAFYLCASRPWTGDTIYFGEGSWLTVV.

V and J are TRBV19 and TRBJ2-7, with 7 bases that match TRBD1. The CDR3 spans 16 residues. J was trimmed by 0 bases and V by 0 bases; bases with no gene match: 5. Germline-derived CDR1 and CDR2 are LNHDA and SQIVND (reference sequence). The CDR3 sequence: CASSIDQGVGSYEQYF. The CDR3 DNA is TGTGCCAGTAGTATAGATCAGGGGGTCGGCTCCTACGAGCAGTACTTC.

The chain joins TRBV2 to TRBJ2-3; 8 bases agree with TRBD2. CDR1 and CDR2 from the germline V gene are SNHLY and FYNNEI. The length of the CDR3 is 19 residues. The J segment lost 6 bases and the V segment lost 6 bases, leaving 23 bases of the junction unmatched. The DNA for the CDR3 is TGTGCCAGCAGATCCCATTGGTCCAATAGCGGGACCCGGACGGATACGCAGTATTTT. Its translation is CASRSHWSNSGTRTDTQYF.

The chain carries TRBV9 and TRBJ2-1; 14 nucleotides line up with TRBD2. The CDR3 has 15 residues. The V gene's germline CDR1 is SGDLS and CDR2 YYNGEE. V shed 3 bases, J shed 8 bases, and the junction held 4 bases outside the gene matches. The CDR3 reads CASSATSGRVHEQFF. CDR3 DNA: TGTGCCAGCAGCGCGACTAGCGGGAGGGTCCATGAGCAGTTCTTC.

This clone showed up just once. This chain connects TRBV6-1 to TRBJ1-2; D is undetermined. The CDR3 length is 12 residues. Trimming removed 0 bases at V and 8 bases at J, with 7 bases between. The V gene's germline CDR1 is MNHNS and CDR2 SASEGT. The DNA of the CDR3 is TGTGCCAGCAGTGAAGCCCCGAGGGGCTACACCTTC. Its translation: CASSEAPRGYTF.

J is TRBJ1-2 and V is TRBV2; D unresolved. V was cut by 0 bases and J by 4 bases, with 21 bases left in between. Germline V gene lookup returns CDR1 SNHLY and CDR2 FYNNEI. The CDR3 covers 18 residues. CDR3 sequence reads: CASSEAFRPLGEVYGYTF. The CDR3 DNA reads TGTGCCAGCAGTGAAGCATTCCGTCCCCTGGGAGAAGTCTATGGCTACACCTTC.

The rearrangement joins TRBV6-1 to TRBJ2-3; D is tentatively TRBD1 or TRBD2 (5 bases each). The CDR3 has 17 residues. V was trimmed by 4 bases and J by 0 bases, leaving 17 bases between them. The germline V gene has CDR1 MNHNS and CDR2 SASEGT. CDR3 amino acids: CASSGGWRIESTDTQYF. CDR3 sequence (DNA): TGTGCCAGCAGTGGGGGGTGGCGGATAGAAAGCACAGATACGCAGTATTTT.

The V call is TRBV7-2, the J call TRBJ2-3; 8 positions match TRBD2. Germline V gives CDR1 SGHTA, CDR2 FQGNSA. After removal of 5 bases from V and 6 bases from J, the junction contained 10 bases not matched to a gene. The CDR3 extends over 15 amino acids. CDR3 DNA: TGTGCCAGCAGCCTAGACGGGAGGGTTTCGGATACGCAGTATTTT. Translation: CASSLDGRVSDTQYF.

The chain links TRBV5-1 to TRBJ2-1; D unclear. In germline, CDR1 is SGHRS, CDR2 YFSETQ. This CDR3 is 12 amino acids long. V lost 2 bases and J 7 bases, leaving 7 bases between the germline ends. The CDR3 region is CASSFVGNEQFF. The CDR3 DNA follows: TGCGCCAGCAGCTTCGTCGGGAATGAGCAGTTCTTC.

This rearrangement joins TRBV30 to TRBJ2-5; D gene uncertain. The ends were cut back, 1 base at V and 3 bases at J, with 6 bases in the middle. CDR3 length: 12 residues. Germline V CDR1 and CDR2: GTSNPN, SVGIG (reference sequence). The CDR3 coding sequence is TGTGCCTGGAGTGGACTCGAAGAGACCCAGTACTTC. Encoded protein: CAWSGLEETQYF.